The 9 T cell receptor beta chains below all came from one sample that was sequenced in a study of T cells in Graves' hyperthyroidism and ophthalmopathy. TCR beta CDR3 regions were amplified from RNA. The HTBI primer set served for first-round RT-PCR of the TCR CDR3. One entry per CDR3 protein results from TCRdb running MiXCR on the multiplex PCR reads. The sample records approximately 400,000 distinct CDR3 sequences, roughly 14% being singletons. The specimen sequenced was blood. These receptors came from a young woman with Graves' hyperthyroidism.

The rearrangement joins TRBV9 to TRBJ2-3, with a tentative D call TRBD2 (7 bases). The V and J ends lost 6 bases and 8 bases respectively, with 13 bases between them. The germline V gene has CDR1 SGDLS and CDR2 YYNGEE. The CDR3 loop spans 12 amino acids. DNA of the CDR3: TGTGCCAGCAATGCGGGGGCTGGTACGCAGTATTTT. Its translation is CASNAGAGTQYF.

This clonotype was found a few times. One base away lies a much larger clone, so this may be a sequencing read error. The V gene is TRBV5-1, the J gene TRBJ1-1, with 7 positions matching TRBD1. The CDR3 is made up of 14 amino acids. Per germline, CDR1 SGHRS and CDR2 YFSETQ. The CDR3 loop reads CASSLVQGNTGAFF. Written as DNA, the CDR3 is TGCGCCAGCAGCTTGGTACAGGGGAACACTGGAGCTTTCTTT.

The sample holds a few counts of this clonotype. This chain uses TRBV6-5 with TRBJ1-1; D gene ambiguous. Germline-derived CDR1 and CDR2 are MNHEY and SVGAGI. V lost 0 bases and J 2 bases, leaving 7 bases between the germline ends. The length of the CDR3 is 14 residues. The CDR3 protein is CASSYSAVNTEAFF. CDR3 sequence (DNA): TGTGCCAGCAGTTACTCCGCAGTTAACACTGAAGCTTTCTTT.

This clonotype was counted at least ten times. The J gene is TRBJ2-7, the V gene TRBV5-6; 7 bases align to TRBD1. This CDR3 region has 14 residues. V trimming: 2 bases; J trimming: 5 bases; junction bases outside the gene matches: 7. Germline V gene sequence: CDR1 SGHDT, CDR2 YYEEEE. CDR3 sequence reads: CASSFGTDQHEQYF. The CDR3 DNA is TGTGCCAGCAGCTTTGGGACAGACCAACACGAGCAGTACTTC.

This clonotype has a handful of counts. This sequence joins TRBV4-2 and TRBJ1-5; no clear D gene. CDR1 and CDR2 from the germline V gene are LGHNA and YNFKEQ. Trimming shortened V by 1 base and J by 8 bases, and 12 bases separated the two germline ends. CDR3 length: 14 residues. The CDR3 region has the DNA TGTGCCAGCAGCCAAGTTGGAGGGCTTAAGCCCCAGCATTTT. Its translation: CASSQVGGLKPQHF.

This rearrangement joins TRBV14 to TRBJ2-3, with 8 bases lining up with TRBD2. Per germline, CDR1 SGHDN and CDR2 FVKESK. The ends lost 5 bases at V and 4 bases at J; junction bases unmatched: 8. The CDR3 has 15 amino acids. CDR3 residues: CASSARTSRADTQYF. CDR3 DNA: TGTGCCAGCAGCGCGAGGACTAGCAGGGCAGATACGCAGTATTTT.

The chain joins TRBV20-1 to TRBJ1-1; 7 bases map to TRBD1. Germline V CDR1 and CDR2: DFQATT, SNEGSKA (reference sequence). The CDR3 spans 15 residues. The ends lost 3 bases at V and 5 bases at J; junction bases unmatched: 12. The CDR3 is CSARDKLTGRTEAFF. The DNA of the CDR3 is TGCAGTGCTAGGGATAAATTGACAGGGCGAACTGAAGCTTTCTTT.

The gene calls are TRBV7-2 and TRBJ1-6, with 8 bases lining up with TRBD1. Looked up from germline, CDR1 is SGHTA and CDR2 is FQGNSA. This CDR3 is built from 14 residues. V shed 3 bases and J 10 bases; nucleotides not matched to a gene: 5. Here the CDR3 DNA reads TGTGCCAGCAGCTTTACAGGGGGAGGATCACCCCTCCACTTT. Encoded protein: CASSFTGGGSPLHF. The variable domain in full, with the rest retrieved from reference TRBV7-2 and TRBJ1-6, is GAGVSQSPSNKVTEKGKDVELRCDPISGHTALYWYRQSLGQGLEFLIYFQGNSAPDKSGLPSDRFSAERTGGSVSTLTIQRTQQEDSAVYLCASSFTGGGSPLHFGNGTRLTVT.

Only a few counts were recorded for this clonotype. The rearrangement joins TRBV10-2 to TRBJ1-2; 9 bases are a match to TRBD1. V trimming: 5 bases; J trimming: 4 bases; junction bases outside the gene matches: 5. Germline values: CDR1 WSHSY, CDR2 SAAADI. This CDR3 contains 14 residues. The CDR3 DNA reads as TGCGCCAGCAGTCGGGACAGGGACTCCTATGGCTACACCTTC. It yields the protein CASSRDRDSYGYTF.